This TCR beta chain was observed in a study of long-term antiretroviral therapy in people with HIV. This clone has a single count. immunoSEQ v3.0 was run at survey level. The protocol was immunoSEQ multiplex PCR, while the TCRdb copy is restricted to in-frame clones and leaves out a portion. The sample includes roughly 38,000 clones, 75% to 85% of them seen just once. The origin of this receptor is a young man with HIV. Here the sequenced sample was unsorted PBMCs, taken 0.3 years after starting antiretroviral therapy.

The CDR3 reads CASSVERARGSYNEQFF. CDR3 bases: TGTGCCAGCAGCGTAGAAAGGGCCAGGGGCTCCTACAATGAGCAGTTCTTC. This rearrangement joins TRBV9 to TRBJ2-1, with D possibly TRBD1 on 6 matching bases. CDR1 and CDR2 from the germline V gene are SGDLS and YYNGEE. This CDR3 has 17 residues. Trimming cost V 0 bases and J 0 bases, with 13 bases left between them.